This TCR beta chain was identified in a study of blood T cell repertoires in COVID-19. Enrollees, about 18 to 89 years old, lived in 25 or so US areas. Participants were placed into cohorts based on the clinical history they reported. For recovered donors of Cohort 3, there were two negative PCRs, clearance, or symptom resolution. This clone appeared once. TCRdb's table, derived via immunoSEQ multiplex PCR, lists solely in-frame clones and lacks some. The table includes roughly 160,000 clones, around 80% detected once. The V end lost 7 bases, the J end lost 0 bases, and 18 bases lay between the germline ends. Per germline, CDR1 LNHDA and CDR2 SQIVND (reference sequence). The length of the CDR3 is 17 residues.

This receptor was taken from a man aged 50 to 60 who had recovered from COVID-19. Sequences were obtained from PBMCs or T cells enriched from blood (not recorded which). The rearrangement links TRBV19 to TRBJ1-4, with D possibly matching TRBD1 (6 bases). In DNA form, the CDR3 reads TGTGCCAGTATCGGGCGGGGGGCCTTGGCAACTAATGAAAAACTGTTTTTT. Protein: CASIGRGALATNEKLFF.